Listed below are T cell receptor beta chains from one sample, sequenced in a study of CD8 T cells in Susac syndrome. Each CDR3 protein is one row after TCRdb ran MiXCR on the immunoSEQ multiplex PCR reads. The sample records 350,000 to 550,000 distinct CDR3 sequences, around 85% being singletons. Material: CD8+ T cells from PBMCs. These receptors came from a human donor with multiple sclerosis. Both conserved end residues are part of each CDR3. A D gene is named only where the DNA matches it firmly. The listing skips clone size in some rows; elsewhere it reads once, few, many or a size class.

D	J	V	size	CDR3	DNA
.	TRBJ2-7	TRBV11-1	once	CASSVRGDEQYF	TGTGCCAGCAGCGTCCGGGGCGACGAGCAGTACTTC
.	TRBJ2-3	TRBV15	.	CATRTLGTDSTDTQYF	TGTGCCACCAGAACCCTCGGGACGGACAGCACAGATACGCAGTATTTT
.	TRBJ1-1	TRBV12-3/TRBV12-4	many	CASSLAENTEAFF	TGTGCCAGCAGCTTAGCGGAGAACACTGAAGCTTTCTTT
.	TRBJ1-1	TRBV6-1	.	CASSEGENTEAFF	TGTGCCAGCAGTGAAGGGGAGAACACTGAAGCTTTCTTT
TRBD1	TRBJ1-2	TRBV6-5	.	CASSYSWEGAEYGYTF	TGTGCCAGCAGTTACTCATGGGAGGGGGCGGAATATGGCTACACCTTC
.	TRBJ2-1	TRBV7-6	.	CASSLEAGGLQEQFF	TGTGCCAGCAGCTTAGAAGCCGGGGGGCTTCAGGAGCAGTTCTTC
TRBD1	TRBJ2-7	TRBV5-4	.	CASSLSTGGFYEQYF	TGTGCCAGCAGCTTGTCCACAGGGGGCTTCTACGAGCAGTACTTC
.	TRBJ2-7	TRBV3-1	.	CASSQEGRAYDEQYF	TGTGCCAGCAGCCAAGAAGGGCGCGCTTACGACGAGCAGTACTTC
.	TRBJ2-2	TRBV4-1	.	CASSQEAGTGELFF	TGCGCCAGCAGCCAAGAGGCCGGAACCGGGGAGCTGTTTTTT
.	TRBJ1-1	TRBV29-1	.	CSVQTMNTEAFF	TGCAGCGTTCAGACGATGAACACTGAAGCTTTCTTT
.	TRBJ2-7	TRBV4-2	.	CASSQGVGGQYF	TGTGCCAGCAGCCAAGGGGTGGGGGGGCAGTACTTC
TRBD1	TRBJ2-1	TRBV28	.	CASSFGTGGFNEQFF	TGTGCCAGCAGTTTTGGGACAGGGGGCTTCAATGAGCAGTTCTTC
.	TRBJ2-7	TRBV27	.	CASSLSLTSIFYEQYF	TGTGCCAGCAGTTTATCGTTAACTAGCATCTTCTACGAGCAGTACTTC
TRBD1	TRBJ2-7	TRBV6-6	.	CASSDWDSSYEQYF	TGTGCCAGCAGTGATTGGGACAGCTCATACGAGCAGTACTTC
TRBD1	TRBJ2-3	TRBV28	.	CASSLSKRGQGFTDTQYF	TGTGCCAGCAGTTTATCCAAGAGGGGACAGGGGTTCACAGATACGCAGTATTTT
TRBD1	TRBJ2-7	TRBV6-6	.	CASSYGGQIGYEQYF	TGTGCCAGCAGTTACGGGGGACAGATCGGCTACGAGCAGTACTTC
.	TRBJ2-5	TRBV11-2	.	CASSLSALLGETQYF	TGTGCCAGCAGCTTAAGTGCGTTGCTAGGAGAGACCCAGTACTTC
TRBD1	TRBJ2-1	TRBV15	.	CATSRDRKTGAYNEQFF	TGTGCCACCAGCAGAGATAGGAAGACAGGGGCTTACAATGAGCAGTTCTTC
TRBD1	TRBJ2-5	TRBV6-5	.	CASSYRYRGNQETQDF	TGTGCCAGCAGTTACCGCTACAGGGGCAACCAAGAGACCCAGGACTTC
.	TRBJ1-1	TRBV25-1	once	CASSAWTVSLPFTEAFF	TGTGCCAGCAGTGCGTGGACAGTCTCCTTACCCTTCACTGAAGCTTTCTTT
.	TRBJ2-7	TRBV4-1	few	CASSQDDRSSSYEQYF	TGCGCCAGCAGCCAGGATGACAGGTCCAGCTCCTACGAGCAGTACTTC
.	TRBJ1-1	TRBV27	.	CASTDSGNTEAFF	TGTGCCAGCACTGATTCAGGGAACACTGAAGCTTTCTTT
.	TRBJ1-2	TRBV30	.	CAWSVGRSDGYTF	TGTGCCTGGAGTGTAGGCAGGAGCGATGGCTACACCTTC
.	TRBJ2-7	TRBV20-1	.	CSARDGSWSPWEQYF	TGCAGTGCTAGAGATGGCAGTTGGTCACCTTGGGAGCAGTACTTC
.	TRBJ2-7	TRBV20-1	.	CSAASSYEQYF	TGCAGTGCAGCAAGCTCCTACGAGCAGTACTTC
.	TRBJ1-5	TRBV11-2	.	CASSPVNQPQHF	TGTGCCAGCAGCCCGGTCAATCAGCCCCAGCATTTT
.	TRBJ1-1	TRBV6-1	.	CASSEQGYLEAFF	TGTGCCAGCAGTGAACAGGGATACCTAGAAGCTTTCTTT
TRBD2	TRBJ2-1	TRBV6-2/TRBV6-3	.	CASRDLWREGPNEQFF	TGTGCCAGCAGGGACCTGTGGCGGGAGGGCCCAAATGAGCAGTTCTTC
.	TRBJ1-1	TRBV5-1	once	CASSPGADTAFF	TGCGCCAGCAGCCCCGGGGCGGATACGGCTTTCTTT
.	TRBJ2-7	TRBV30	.	CAWRNSYSPYEQYF	TGTGCCTGGAGGAACTCTTATTCCCCATACGAGCAGTACTTC
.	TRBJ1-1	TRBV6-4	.	CASSVGVNTEAFF	TGTGCCAGCAGCGTGGGGGTGAACACTGAAGCTTTCTTT
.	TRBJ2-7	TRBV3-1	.	CASSQEGDFRQQYF	TGTGCCAGCAGCCAAGAAGGGGACTTCAGGCAACAGTACTTC
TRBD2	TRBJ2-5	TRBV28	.	CASRYFGRVAGNQETQYF	TGTGCCAGCAGATATTTCGGGCGGGTAGCGGGAAACCAAGAGACCCAGTACTTC
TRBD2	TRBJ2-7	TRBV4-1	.	CASSPFLERGLSYEQYF	TGCGCCAGCAGCCCCTTTTTGGAGCGGGGGCTGTCCTACGAGCAGTACTTC
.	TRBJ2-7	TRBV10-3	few	CAIRRTESYEQYF	TGTGCCATCAGGAGGACGGAGTCCTACGAGCAGTACTTC
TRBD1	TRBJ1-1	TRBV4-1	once	CASSLWTGDNTEAFF	TGCGCCAGCAGCCTGTGGACAGGGGATAACACTGAAGCTTTCTTT
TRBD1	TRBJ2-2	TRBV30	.	CAYNPGQGLYTGELFF	TGTGCCTACAATCCGGGACAGGGTTTATACACCGGGGAGCTGTTTTTT
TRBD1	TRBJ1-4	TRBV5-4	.	CASSSLDRGDEKLFF	TGTGCCAGCAGCTCTTTGGACAGGGGAGATGAAAAACTGTTTTTT
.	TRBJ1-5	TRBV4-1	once	CASSQEGRVDQPQHF	TGCGCCAGCAGCCAAGAGGGTAGGGTGGATCAGCCCCAGCATTTT
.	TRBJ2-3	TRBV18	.	CASSRQAYTDTQYF	TGTGCCAGCTCACGGCAGGCCTACACAGATACGCAGTATTTT
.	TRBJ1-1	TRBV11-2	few	CASSLGFGNTEAFF	TGTGCCAGCAGCTTAGGCTTCGGGAACACTGAAGCTTTCTTT